The 9 T cell receptor beta chains listed next were all sequenced from one sample in a study of OX40 agonist ivuxolimab in advanced cancers. Here immunoSEQ multiplex PCR was the method, and the copy in TCRdb shows in-frame clones only, minus some. The table lists over 10,000 clones, 90% of them singletons. The sample in question was CD4+ or CD8+ T cells sorted from blood, obtained in a trial of the OX40 agonist ivuxolimab. The receptors come from an adult with an advanced solid tumor such as melanoma, head and neck, liver or kidney cancer.

The rearrangement links TRBV7-9 to TRBJ2-1; the match to TRBD2 covers 13 bases. CDR1 is SEHNR, CDR2 FQNEAQ, per germline (reference sequence). Trimming removed 5 bases from V and 7 bases from J; junction bases left unmatched: 17. This CDR3 contains 19 residues. This CDR3 reads CASSTTGTSGELTRNEQFF. The CDR3 DNA follows: TGTGCCAGCAGCACCACCGGGACTAGCGGGGAGCTCACTAGGAATGAGCAGTTCTTC.

The genes are TRBV7-9 and TRBJ2-3; D possibly uses TRBD1 or TRBD2 (5 bases each). This CDR3 has 18 residues. V dropped 6 bases and J dropped 0 bases, with 22 bases sitting between them. In germline, CDR1 is SEHNR, CDR2 FQNEAQ (reference sequence). The DNA of the CDR3 is TGTGCCAGCAGTAGCCCGGGGCAACCAGACAGTAGCACAGATACGCAGTATTTT. Translated, it gives CASSSPGQPDSSTDTQYF.

The J gene is TRBJ2-7, the V gene TRBV9; 7 nucleotides match TRBD1. This CDR3 is built from 14 residues. In germline, CDR1 is SGDLS, CDR2 YYNGEE. After removal of 3 bases from V and 1 base from J, the junction contained 4 bases not matched to a gene. Here the CDR3 reads CASSGRDSSYEQYF. DNA for the CDR3: TGTGCCAGCAGCGGCCGGGACAGTTCCTACGAGCAGTACTTC.

The rearrangement joins TRBV6-6 to TRBJ2-7; D not certain. V gave up 8 bases and J gave up 0 bases, with 11 bases separating them. This CDR3 is 13 amino acids long. CDR1 and CDR2 (germline): MNHNY, SVGAGI (reference sequence). This chain's CDR3 is CASQTVSSYEQYF. The CDR3 bases are TGTGCCAGCCAAACAGTGAGCTCCTACGAGCAGTACTTC.

This clone was counted a single time. The chain links TRBV5-1 to TRBJ1-4; 7 nucleotides align to TRBD1. The germline V gene encodes CDR1 SGHRS and CDR2 YFSETQ. The CDR3 covers 15 residues. V lost 2 bases, J lost 8 bases, and 9 bases stayed unmatched. The CDR3 DNA follows: TGCGCCAGCAGCTTCGAGGGGGCGACGTACGAAAAACTGTTTTTT. The encoded protein is CASSFEGATYEKLFF.

The chain joins TRBV19 to TRBJ2-7, with 9 bases matching TRBD2. The germline V gene has CDR1 LNHDA and CDR2 SQIVND (reference sequence). The CDR3 covers 17 residues. Trimming at V came to 3 bases and at J to 5 bases, leaving 14 bases not matched to a gene. CDR3 sequence: CASSIRLADLPLHEQYF. CDR3 sequence (DNA): TGTGCCAGTAGTATCCGACTAGCGGACCTCCCTCTGCACGAGCAGTACTTC.

The V gene is TRBV7-3, the J gene TRBJ2-1, with D unclear. The V gene lost 2 bases and the J gene lost 4 bases, with 12 bases spanning the gap. CDR3 length: 15 residues. Germline CDR1 is SGHTA and CDR2 is FQGTGA. The DNA of the CDR3 is TGTGCCAGCAGCTTAGGCGGAGAGGTTTACAATGAGCAGTTCTTC. As protein: CASSLGGEVYNEQFF.

The chain uses TRBV30 and TRBJ2-3; D ambiguous. The germline V and J ends were trimmed by 8 bases and 8 bases, with 14 bases remaining between them. Germline lookup yields CDR1 GTSNPN and CDR2 SVGIG (reference sequence). The CDR3 extends over 11 amino acids. CDR3 in amino acids: CAHGSVGTQYF. The DNA of the CDR3 is TGTGCCCACGGGTCAGTGGGTACGCAGTATTTT.

The chain combines TRBV30 with TRBJ1-2; the D gene is possibly TRBD1 (5 bases). Trimming removed 5 bases from V and 4 bases from J, with 14 bases in between. CDR1 is GTSNPN, CDR2 SVGIG, per germline (reference sequence). CDR3 size: 13 residues. The chain's CDR3 is CAWDSGNIYGYTF. CDR3 DNA: TGTGCCTGGGACAGCGGTAACATCTATGGCTACACCTTC.